The rows below give T cell receptor beta chains drawn from one sample of a study of CD8 T cells in ankylosing spondylitis. Each CDR3 protein is one row after TCRdb ran MiXCR on the 5' RACE reads. The top ten clones hold about 15% of a sample with 330,000 or so distinct CDR3 sequences, approximately 8% of them seen once. Sequenced input: blood, either unsorted or a sorted T cell fraction (not recorded which). Receptor source: a male donor with ankylosing spondylitis. Each CDR3 is given without its conserved first and last residue.

ASSLNTGSNTGELF,TRBV27,TRBJ2-2
SVLPSGSYNEQF,TRBV29-1,TRBJ2-1
SVGRPEGYT,TRBV20-1,TRBJ1-2
SARSGVWRVQEETQY,TRBV20-1,TRBJ2-5
ASRRGLAGGTYEQY,TRBV6-1,TRBJ2-7
ASSGSGKGEQY,TRBV6-1,TRBJ2-7
ASRSGNSYEQY,TRBV12-3/TRBV12-4,TRBJ2-7
ASGDRDRGEGYT,TRBV10-2,TRBJ1-2
AIARGLAGDNEQF,TRBV28,TRBJ2-1
SATPGRGTEAF,TRBV29-1,TRBJ1-1
ASSFGGQVTYEQY,TRBV12-3/TRBV12-4,TRBJ2-7